In its sample, the clone carrying this T cell receptor (beta chain) was seen a few times. This sample is drawn from a study of T cells in Graves' hyperthyroidism and ophthalmopathy. Study-level background: Peripheral blood collection took place at initial diagnosis, before any treatment.

About 10 ml of fresh peripheral blood supplied the PBMCs. CDR1 SGHVS and CDR2 FQNEAQ come from the germline V gene. The V end lost 6 bases, the J end lost 4 bases, and 10 bases lay between the germline ends. The CDR3 loop spans 13 amino acids. The investigators amplified TCR beta CDR3 regions from RNA transcripts. HTBI primers were employed in a first-round RT-PCR of the TCR CDR3. In TCRdb, the multiplex PCR reads were re-called with MiXCR into one record per CDR3 protein. The data hold 500,000 or so distinct CDR3 sequences, with more than 15% observed a single time. This chain connects TRBV7-8 to TRBJ1-5; no clear D gene. The sequencing input was blood. The sequence was obtained from a woman aged 18 to 35 with Graves' ophthalmopathy. In DNA form, the CDR3 reads TGTGCCAGCAGTTTGGAACGAAATCAGCCCCAGCATTTT. It specifies CASSLERNQPQHF.